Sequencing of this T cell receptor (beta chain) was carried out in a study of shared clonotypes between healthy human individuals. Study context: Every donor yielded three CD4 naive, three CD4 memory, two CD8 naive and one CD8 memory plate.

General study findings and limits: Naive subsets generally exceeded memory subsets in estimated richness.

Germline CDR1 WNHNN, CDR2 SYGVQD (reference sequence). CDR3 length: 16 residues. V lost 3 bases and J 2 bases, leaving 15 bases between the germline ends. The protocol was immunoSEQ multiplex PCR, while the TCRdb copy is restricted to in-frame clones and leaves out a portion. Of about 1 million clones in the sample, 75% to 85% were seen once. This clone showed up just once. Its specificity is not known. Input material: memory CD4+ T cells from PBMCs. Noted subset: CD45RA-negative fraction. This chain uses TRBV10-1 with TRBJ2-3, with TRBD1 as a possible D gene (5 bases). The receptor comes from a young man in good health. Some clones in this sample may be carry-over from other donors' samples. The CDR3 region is CASSDPIGRVTDTQYF. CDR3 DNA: TGCGCCAGCAGTGATCCGATCGGCAGGGTCACAGATACGCAGTATTTT.